The T cell receptor (beta chain) under discussion was sequenced for a study of low-dose radiotherapy and immunotherapy resistance in tumors. Looking at the study overall: Over 26 weeks, cohort 2 got 1 Gy every two weeks, reaching 13 Gy.

Alpha- and beta-chain coverage of first-strand cDNA came from TRAV- and TRBV-specific primers. TCRs underwent roughly 19 PCR cycles of amplification with a constant-region primer and V-primer adapter. Each CDR3 protein gets one entry after TCRdb re-called the reads with MiXCR. There are about 9,800 distinct CDR3 sequences in the sample; approximately 72% occur only once, and approximately 1.5% lies in the top ten. Donors received a regimen that comprised nivolumab, ipilimumab, aspirin, low-dose cyclophosphamide and low-dose radiotherapy. Patients who could take part had advanced solid tumors with no tumor-infiltrating lymphocytes. Deletions cut 0 bases from V and 3 bases from J, with 11 bases between. This CDR3 contains 15 residues. Germline CDR1 is MNHGY and CDR2 is SAAAGT.

The genes are TRBV6-8 and TRBJ2-5, with D maybe TRBD2 (7 bases). This clonotype originated in a human donor with advanced metastatic prostate, ovarian, gallbladder or colorectal cancer (not recorded which). This table probably holds off-target reads from a library built for another chain. CDR3 sequence (DNA): TGTGCCAGCAGTTACTCGGGAGGGGGAAAAGAGACCCAGTACTTC. Translation gives CASSYSGGGKETQYF.